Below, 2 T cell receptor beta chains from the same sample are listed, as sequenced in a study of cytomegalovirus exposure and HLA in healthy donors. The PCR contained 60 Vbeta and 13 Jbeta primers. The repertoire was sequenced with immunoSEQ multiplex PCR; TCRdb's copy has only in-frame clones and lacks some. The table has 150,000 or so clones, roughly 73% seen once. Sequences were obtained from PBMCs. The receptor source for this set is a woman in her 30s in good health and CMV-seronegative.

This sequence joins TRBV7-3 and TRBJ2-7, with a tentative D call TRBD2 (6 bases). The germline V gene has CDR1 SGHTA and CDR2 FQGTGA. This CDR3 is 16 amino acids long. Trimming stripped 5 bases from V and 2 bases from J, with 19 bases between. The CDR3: CASSAQGTGRAYEQYF. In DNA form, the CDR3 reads TGTGCCAGCAGCGCGCAAGGGACTGGTCGTGCCTACGAGCAGTACTTC. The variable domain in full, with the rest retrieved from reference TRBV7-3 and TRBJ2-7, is GAGVSQTPSNKVTEKGKYVELRCDPISGHTALYWYRQSLGQGPEFLIYFQGTGAADDSGLPNDRFFAVRPEGSVSTLKIQRTERGDSAVYLCASSAQGTGRAYEQYFGPGTRLTVT.

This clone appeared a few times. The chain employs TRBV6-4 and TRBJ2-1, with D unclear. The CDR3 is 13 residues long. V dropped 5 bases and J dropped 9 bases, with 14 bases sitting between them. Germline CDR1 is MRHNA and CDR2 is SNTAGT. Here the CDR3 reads CASSPFGGSEQFF. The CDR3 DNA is TGTGCCAGCAGTCCCTTCGGCGGTTCTGAGCAGTTCTTC.